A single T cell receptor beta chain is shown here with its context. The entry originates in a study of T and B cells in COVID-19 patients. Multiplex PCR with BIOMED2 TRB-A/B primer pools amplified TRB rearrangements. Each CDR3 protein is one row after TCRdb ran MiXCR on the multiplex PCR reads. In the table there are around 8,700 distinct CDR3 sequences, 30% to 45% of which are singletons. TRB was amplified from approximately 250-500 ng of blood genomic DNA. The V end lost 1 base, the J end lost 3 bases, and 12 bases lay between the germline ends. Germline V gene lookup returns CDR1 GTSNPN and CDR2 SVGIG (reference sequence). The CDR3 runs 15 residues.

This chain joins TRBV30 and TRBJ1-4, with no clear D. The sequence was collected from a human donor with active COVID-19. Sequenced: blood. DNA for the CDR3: TGTGCCTGGAGTGAGGCGACGGCGGCTAATGAAAAACTGTTTTTT. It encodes CAWSEATAANEKLFF. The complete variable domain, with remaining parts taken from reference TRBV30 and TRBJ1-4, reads SQTIHQWPATLVQPVGSPLSLECTVEGTSNPNLYWYRQAAGRGLQLLFYSVGIGQISSEVPQNLSASRPQDRQFILSSKKLLLSDSGFYLCAWSEATAANEKLFFGSGTQLSVL.